This T cell receptor beta chain was found in a study of T cells in Graves' hyperthyroidism and ophthalmopathy. Study-wide points: The model's output predicted ophthalmopathy at a median of roughly seven months prior to onset. Separating ophthalmopathy from stable hyperthyroidism was achieved by a 13 V-J model.

V was pared by 1 base and J by 7 bases, with 8 bases between. Germline loops: CDR1 MNHNS, CDR2 SASEGT. The CDR3 has 13 amino acids. Patients counted as stable if ophthalmopathy did not develop within 18 months. What was amplified from RNA transcripts were TCR beta CDR3 regions. The TCR CDR3 was amplified in a first-round RT-PCR using the HTBI primer set. Each CDR3 protein is one row after TCRdb ran MiXCR on the multiplex PCR reads. The sample gives 250,000 to 300,000 distinct CDR3 sequences, about 13% of which show up once; approximately 7.9% is in the top ten. This clonotype was seen repeatedly, ten times or more. Its antigen is unknown.

The TCR comes from a woman aged 40-49 years with Graves' hyperthyroidism. Sequenced sample: blood. This sequence joins TRBV6-1 and TRBJ1-5, with a possible D match to TRBD1 (6 bases). The DNA of the CDR3 is TGTGCCAGCAGTGAAGGGACAGTCCAGCCCCAGCATTTT. Translation gives CASSEGTVQPQHF.